This T cell receptor beta chain came from a study of tumor and adjacent non-tumor tissue in lung cancer. Study context: Patients comprised about eleven adenocarcinoma, 2 squamous cell carcinoma and 1 small cell lung cancer.

Three rounds of nested PCR, following a modified ARM-PCR protocol, produced the TCRbeta library. In TCRdb, the multiplex PCR reads were re-called with MiXCR into one record per CDR3 protein. The sample lists around 86,000 distinct CDR3 sequences, over 55% occurring once. The template was RNA from unsorted bulk tissue. In regard to this clonotype: One end of the junction is discordant with germline, which a read error may explain.

In germline, CDR1 is MGHRA, CDR2 YSYEKL. This CDR3 is 15 amino acids long. The chain links TRBV4-1 to TRBJ2-3; D remains unclear. Source material: lung tumor tissue. This TCR was sampled from a middle-aged woman with non-small cell lung cancer. CDR3 residues: CTSSLVRSSTDTQYF. The CDR3 nucleotides are TGCACCAGCAGCCTCGTCCGGTCAAGCACAGATACGCAGTATTTT.